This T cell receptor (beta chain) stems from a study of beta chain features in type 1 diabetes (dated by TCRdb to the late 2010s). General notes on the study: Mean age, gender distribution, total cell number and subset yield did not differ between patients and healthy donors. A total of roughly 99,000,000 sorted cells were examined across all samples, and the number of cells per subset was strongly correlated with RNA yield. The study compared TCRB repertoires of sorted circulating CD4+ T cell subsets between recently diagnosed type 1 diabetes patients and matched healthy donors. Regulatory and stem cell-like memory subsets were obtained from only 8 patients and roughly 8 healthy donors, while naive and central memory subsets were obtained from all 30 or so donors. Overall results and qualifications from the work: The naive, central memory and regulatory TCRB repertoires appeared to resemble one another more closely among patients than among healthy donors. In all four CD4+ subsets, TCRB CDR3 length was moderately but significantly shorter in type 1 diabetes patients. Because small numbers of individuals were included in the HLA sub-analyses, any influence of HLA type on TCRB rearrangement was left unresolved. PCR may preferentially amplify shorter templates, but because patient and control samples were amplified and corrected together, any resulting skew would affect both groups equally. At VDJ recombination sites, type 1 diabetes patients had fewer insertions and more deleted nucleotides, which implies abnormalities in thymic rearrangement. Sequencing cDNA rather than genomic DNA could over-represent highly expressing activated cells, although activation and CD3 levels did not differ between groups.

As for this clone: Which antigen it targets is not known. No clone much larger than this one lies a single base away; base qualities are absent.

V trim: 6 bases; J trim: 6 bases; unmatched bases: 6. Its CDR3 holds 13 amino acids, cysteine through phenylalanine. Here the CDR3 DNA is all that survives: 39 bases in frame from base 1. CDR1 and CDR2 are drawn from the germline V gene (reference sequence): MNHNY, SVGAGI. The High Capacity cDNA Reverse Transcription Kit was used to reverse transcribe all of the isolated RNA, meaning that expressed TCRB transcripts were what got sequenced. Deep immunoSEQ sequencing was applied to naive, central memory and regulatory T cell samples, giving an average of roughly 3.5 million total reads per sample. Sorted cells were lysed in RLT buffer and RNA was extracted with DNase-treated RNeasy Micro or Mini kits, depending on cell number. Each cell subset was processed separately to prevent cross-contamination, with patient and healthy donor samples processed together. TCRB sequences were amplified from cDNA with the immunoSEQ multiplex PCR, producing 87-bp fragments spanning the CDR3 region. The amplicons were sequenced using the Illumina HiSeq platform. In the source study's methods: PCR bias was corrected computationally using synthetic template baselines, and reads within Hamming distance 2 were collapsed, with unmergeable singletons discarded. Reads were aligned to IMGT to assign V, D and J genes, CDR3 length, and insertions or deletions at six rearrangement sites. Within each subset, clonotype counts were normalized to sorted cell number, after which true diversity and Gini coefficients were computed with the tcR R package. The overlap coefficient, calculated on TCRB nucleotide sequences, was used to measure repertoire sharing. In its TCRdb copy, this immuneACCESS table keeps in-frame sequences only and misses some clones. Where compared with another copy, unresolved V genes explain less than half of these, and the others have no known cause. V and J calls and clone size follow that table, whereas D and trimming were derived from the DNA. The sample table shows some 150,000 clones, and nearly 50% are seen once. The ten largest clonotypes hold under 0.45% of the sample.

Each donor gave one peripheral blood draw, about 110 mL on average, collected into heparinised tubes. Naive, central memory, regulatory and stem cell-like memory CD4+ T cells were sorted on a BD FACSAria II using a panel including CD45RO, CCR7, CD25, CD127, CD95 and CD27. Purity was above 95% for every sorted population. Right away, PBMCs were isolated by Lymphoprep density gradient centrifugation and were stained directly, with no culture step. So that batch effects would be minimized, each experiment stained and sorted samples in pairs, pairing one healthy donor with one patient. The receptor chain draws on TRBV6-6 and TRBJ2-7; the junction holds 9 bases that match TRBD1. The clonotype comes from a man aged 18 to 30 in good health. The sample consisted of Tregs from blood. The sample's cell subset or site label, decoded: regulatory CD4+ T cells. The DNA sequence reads TGTGCCAGCAGCCTACAGGGGGCGGGCGAGCAGTACTTC. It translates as CASSLQGAGEQYF.